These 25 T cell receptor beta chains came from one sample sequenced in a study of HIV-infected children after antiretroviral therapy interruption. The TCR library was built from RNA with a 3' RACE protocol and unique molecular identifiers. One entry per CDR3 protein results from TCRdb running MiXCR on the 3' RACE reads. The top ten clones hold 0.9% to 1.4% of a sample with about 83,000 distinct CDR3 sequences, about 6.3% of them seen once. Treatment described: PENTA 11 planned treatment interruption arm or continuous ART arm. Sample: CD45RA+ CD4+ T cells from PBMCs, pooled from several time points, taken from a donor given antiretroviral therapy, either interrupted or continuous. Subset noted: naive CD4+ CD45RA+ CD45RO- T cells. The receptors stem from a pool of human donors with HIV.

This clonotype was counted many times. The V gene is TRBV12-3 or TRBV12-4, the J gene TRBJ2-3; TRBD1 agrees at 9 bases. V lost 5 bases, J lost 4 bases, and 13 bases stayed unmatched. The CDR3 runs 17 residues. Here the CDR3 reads CASSAHRGLLLPDTQYF. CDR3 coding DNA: TGTGCCAGCAGTGCCCACAGGGGGCTTCTTCTCCCAGATACGCAGTATTTT.

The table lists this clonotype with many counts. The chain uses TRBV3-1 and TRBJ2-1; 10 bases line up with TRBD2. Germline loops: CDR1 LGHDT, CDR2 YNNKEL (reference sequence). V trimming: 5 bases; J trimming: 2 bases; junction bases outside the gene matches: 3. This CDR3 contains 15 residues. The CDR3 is CASSTSGGAYNEQFF. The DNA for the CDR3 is TGTGCCAGCAGCACCAGCGGGGGGGCCTACAATGAGCAGTTCTTC.

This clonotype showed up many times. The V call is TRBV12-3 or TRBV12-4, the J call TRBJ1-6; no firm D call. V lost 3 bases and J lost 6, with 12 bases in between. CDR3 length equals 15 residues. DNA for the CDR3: TGTGCCAGCAGTTTCCGTGGTTTCGGTAATTCACCCCTCCACTTT. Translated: CASSFRGFGNSPLHF.

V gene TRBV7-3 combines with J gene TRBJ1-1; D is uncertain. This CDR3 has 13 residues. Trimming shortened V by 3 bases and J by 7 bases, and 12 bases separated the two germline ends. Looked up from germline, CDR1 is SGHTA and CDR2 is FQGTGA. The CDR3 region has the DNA TGTGCCAGCAGCTTTATCTTCGGAAGTGAAGCTTTCTTT. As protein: CASSFIFGSEAFF.

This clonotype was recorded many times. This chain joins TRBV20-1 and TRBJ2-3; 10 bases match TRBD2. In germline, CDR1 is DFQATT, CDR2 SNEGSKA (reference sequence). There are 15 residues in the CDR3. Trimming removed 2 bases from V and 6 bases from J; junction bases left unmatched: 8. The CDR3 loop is CSARNSGRISDTQYF. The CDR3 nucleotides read TGCAGTGCTAGAAATAGCGGGAGGATATCGGATACGCAGTATTTT.

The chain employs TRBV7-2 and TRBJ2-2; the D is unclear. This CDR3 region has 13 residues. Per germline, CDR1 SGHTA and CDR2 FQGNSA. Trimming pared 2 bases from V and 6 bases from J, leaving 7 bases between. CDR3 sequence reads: CASSLKRAGELFF. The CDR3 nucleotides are TGTGCCAGCAGCTTAAAAAGGGCCGGGGAGCTGTTTTTT.

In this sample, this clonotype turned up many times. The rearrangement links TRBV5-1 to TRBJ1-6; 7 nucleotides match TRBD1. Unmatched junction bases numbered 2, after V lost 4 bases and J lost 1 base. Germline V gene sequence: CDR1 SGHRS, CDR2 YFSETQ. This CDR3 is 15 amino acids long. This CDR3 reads CASSRQGSYNSPLHF. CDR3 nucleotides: TGCGCCAGCAGCCGACAGGGTTCCTATAATTCACCCCTCCACTTT.

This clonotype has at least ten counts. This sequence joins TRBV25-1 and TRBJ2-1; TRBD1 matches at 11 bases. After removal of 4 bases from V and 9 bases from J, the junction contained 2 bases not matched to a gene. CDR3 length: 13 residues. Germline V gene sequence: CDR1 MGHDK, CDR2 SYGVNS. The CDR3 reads CASSGDRGGEQFF. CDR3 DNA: TGTGCCAGCAGTGGGGACAGGGGGGGTGAGCAGTTCTTC.

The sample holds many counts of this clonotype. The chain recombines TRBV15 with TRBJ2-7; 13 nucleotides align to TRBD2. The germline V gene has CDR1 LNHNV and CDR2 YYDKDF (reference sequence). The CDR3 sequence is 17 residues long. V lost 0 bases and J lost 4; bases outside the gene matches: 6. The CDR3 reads CATSRDLTSGRGYEQYF. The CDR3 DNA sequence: TGTGCCACCAGCAGAGATCTAACTAGCGGGAGGGGGTACGAGCAGTACTTC.

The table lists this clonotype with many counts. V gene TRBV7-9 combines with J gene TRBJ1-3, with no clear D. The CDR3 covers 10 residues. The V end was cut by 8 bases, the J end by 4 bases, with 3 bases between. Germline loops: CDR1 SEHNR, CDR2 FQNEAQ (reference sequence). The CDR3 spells CASGGNTIYF. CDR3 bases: TGTGCCAGCGGGGGAAACACCATATATTTT.

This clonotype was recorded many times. The CDR3 DNA reads TGTGCCAGCAGCTTAGTACGGAATCAGCCCCAGCATTTT. The encoded protein is CASSLVRNQPQHF. The chain joins TRBV7-2 to TRBJ1-5; D is undetermined. The CDR3 runs 13 residues. Germline CDR1 and CDR2: SGHTA and FQGNSA. V lost 1 base to trimming and J lost 4 bases, with 5 bases between them.

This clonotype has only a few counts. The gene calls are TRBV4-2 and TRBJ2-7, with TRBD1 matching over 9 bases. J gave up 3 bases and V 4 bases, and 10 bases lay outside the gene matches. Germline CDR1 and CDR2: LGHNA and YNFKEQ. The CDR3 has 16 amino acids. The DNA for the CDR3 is TGTGCCAGCAGCCGCCACTCCGGGACAGGGCGCTACGAGCAGTACTTC. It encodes CASSRHSGTGRYEQYF.

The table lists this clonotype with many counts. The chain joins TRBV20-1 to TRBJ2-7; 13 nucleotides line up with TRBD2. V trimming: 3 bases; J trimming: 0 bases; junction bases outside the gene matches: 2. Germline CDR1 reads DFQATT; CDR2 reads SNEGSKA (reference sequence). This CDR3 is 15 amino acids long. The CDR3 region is CSARGLAGTSYEQYF. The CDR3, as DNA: TGCAGTGCTAGGGGACTAGCGGGGACCTCCTACGAGCAGTACTTC.

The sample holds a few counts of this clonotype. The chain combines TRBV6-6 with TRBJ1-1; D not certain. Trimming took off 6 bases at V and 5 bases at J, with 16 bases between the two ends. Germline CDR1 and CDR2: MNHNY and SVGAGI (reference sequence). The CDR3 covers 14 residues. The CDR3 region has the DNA TGTGCCAGCAGCCACCAATCAGCAAGGACTGAAGCTTTCTTT. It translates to CASSHQSARTEAFF.

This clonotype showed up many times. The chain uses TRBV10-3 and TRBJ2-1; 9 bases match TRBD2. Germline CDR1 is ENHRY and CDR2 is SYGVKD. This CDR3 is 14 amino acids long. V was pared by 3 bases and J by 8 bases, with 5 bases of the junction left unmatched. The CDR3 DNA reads TGTGCCATCAGTGAAGGCGGGGGGGCCGATGAGCAGTTCTTC. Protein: CAISEGGGADEQFF.

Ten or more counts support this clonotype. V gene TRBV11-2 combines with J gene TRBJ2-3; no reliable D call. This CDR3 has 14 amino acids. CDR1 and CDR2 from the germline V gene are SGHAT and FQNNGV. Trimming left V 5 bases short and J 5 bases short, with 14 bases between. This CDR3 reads CASSPWKVKDTQYF. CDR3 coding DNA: TGTGCCAGCAGCCCCTGGAAGGTTAAAGATACGCAGTATTTT.

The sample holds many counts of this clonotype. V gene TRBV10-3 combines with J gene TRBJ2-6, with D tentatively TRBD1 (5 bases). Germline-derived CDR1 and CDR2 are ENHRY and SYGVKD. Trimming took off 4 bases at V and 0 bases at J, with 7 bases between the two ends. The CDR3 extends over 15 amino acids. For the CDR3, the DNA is TGTGCCATCAGTGCAGGGAACTCTGGGGCCAACGTCCTGACTTTC. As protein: CAISAGNSGANVLTF.

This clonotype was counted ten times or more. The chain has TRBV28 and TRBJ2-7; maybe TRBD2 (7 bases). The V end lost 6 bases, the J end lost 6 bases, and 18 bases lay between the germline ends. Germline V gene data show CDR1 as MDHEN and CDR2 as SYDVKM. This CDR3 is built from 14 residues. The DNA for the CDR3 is TGTGCCAGCAGCCCTCCGGGGGGCTTTGGCGAGCAGTACTTC. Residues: CASSPPGGFGEQYF.

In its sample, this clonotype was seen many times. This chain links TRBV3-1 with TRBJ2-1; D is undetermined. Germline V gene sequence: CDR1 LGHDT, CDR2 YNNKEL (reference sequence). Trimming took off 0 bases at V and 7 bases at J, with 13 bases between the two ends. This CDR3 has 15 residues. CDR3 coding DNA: TGTGCCAGCAGCCAAGATTTTGGCCAGGTAAATGAGCAGTTCTTC. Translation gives CASSQDFGQVNEQFF.

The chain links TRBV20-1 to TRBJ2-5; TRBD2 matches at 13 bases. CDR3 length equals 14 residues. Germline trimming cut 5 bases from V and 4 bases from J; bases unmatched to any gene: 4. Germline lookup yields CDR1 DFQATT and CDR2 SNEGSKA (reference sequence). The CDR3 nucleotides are TGCAGTGCTCGGACTAGCGGGGGCCGAGAGACCCAGTACTTC. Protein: CSARTSGGRETQYF.

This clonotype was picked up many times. Here the CDR3 DNA reads TGTGCCAGCACCCTACCCACGGGTAAGGGTAATCAGCCCCAGCATTTT. Protein: CASTLPTGKGNQPQHF. This chain joins TRBV28 and TRBJ1-5; D unresolved. The germline V gene encodes CDR1 MDHEN and CDR2 SYDVKM. Trimming removed 7 bases at V and 4 bases at J, with 20 bases between. The CDR3 runs to 16 residues.

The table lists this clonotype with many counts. The CDR3 loop reads CAITKGEADTQYF. In DNA form, the CDR3 reads TGTGCCATCACCAAGGGGGAGGCAGATACGCAGTATTTT. The gene calls are TRBV10-3 and TRBJ2-3; the D gene could be TRBD1 or TRBD2 (6 bases each). V lost 7 bases to trimming and J lost 4 bases, with 12 bases between them. The CDR3 runs 13 residues. CDR1 and CDR2 from the germline V gene are ENHRY and SYGVKD.

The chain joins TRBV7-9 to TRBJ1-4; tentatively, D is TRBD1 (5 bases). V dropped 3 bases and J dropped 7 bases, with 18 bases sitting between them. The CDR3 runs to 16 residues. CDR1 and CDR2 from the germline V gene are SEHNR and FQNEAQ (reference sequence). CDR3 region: CASSLSSGLRGEKLFF. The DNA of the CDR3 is TGTGCCAGCAGCTTGTCTTCAGGGTTAAGGGGTGAAAAACTGTTTTTT.

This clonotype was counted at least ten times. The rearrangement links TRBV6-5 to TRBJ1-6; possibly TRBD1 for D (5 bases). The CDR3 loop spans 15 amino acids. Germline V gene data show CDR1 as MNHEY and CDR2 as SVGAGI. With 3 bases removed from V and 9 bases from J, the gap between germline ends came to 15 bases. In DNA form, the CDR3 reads TGTGCCAGCAGTTATATTTCGGCCGGGGCTTCACCCCTCCACTTT. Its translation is CASSYISAGASPLHF.

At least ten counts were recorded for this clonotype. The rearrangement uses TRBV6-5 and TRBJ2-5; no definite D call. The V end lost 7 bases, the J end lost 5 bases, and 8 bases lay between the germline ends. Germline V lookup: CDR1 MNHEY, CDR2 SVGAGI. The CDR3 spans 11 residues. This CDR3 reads CASNLEETQYF. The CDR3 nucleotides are TGTGCCAGCAATTTGGAGGAGACCCAGTACTTC.